This record concerns one T cell receptor (beta chain) sequence. Authors' analysis steps: Amplifying reference gene primers gave estimates of nucleated cell counts. Libraries were prepared by immunoSEQ multiplex PCR; TCRdb keeps only in-frame clonotypes and omits some of them. The V and J calls and clone size come from that table; D and trimming were worked out from the DNA. The sample lists about 260,000 clones; approximately 86% were seen once. The record originates from a study of blood T cell repertoires in COVID-19. Study-wide context: Specimens from acute and convalescent COVID-19 originated in the United States, Italy and Spain.

Trimming shortened V by 2 bases and J by 0 bases, and 10 bases separated the two germline ends. The germline gives CDR1 MGHDK, CDR2 SYGVNS. The CDR3 has 16 residues. The chain has TRBV25-1 and TRBJ1-4; D may be TRBD1 (6 bases). The sequence was obtained from a woman aged 60-70 years with COVID-19, enrolled during active disease. Sequencing used peripheral blood. The CDR3 protein is CASSETGSPTNEKLFF. CDR3 DNA sequence: TGTGCCAGCAGTGAAACAGGGTCCCCAACTAATGAAAAACTGTTTTTT.